This TCR beta chain was sequenced in a study of blood T cells in healthy people across ages. Germline lookup yields CDR1 SNHLY and CDR2 FYNNEI. With 7 bases clipped from V and 4 bases from J, the junction kept 2 bases outside the gene matches. This CDR3 comprises 14 residues. Using a J-beta primer mix together with a sample-barcoded 5' primer, a second PCR was run for roughly 6 to 12 cycles. In TCRdb, the 5' RACE reads were re-called with MiXCR into one record per CDR3 protein. The sample has hundreds of thousands of distinct CDR3 sequences; just under 25% are singletons. This clonotype was observed a few times. These data are also associated with another study on T cells of mothers and their children.

The receptor's source is a boy between 10 and 17 years old in good health. This sequence joins TRBV2 and TRBJ2-5, with 14 bases fitting TRBD2. Material for sequencing was blood. CDR3 loop: CASMTSGGAETQYF. The CDR3 DNA reads TGTGCCAGCATGACTAGCGGGGGGGCAGAGACCCAGTACTTC.